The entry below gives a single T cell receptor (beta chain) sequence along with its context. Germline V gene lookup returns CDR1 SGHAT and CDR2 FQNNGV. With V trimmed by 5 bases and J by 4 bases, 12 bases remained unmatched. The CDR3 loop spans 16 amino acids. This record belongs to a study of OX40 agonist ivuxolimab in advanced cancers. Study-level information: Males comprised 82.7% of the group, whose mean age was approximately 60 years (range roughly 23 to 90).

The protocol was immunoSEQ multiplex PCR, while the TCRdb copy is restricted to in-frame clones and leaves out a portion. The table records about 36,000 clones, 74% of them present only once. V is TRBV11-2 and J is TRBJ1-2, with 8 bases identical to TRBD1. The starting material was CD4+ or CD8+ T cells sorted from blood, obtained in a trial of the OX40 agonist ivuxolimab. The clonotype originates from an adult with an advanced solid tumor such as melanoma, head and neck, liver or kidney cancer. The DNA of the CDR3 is TGTGCCAGCAGCCAAGGGGCGGGACAGGCGAGCTATGGCTACACCTTC. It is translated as CASSQGAGQASYGYTF.